The table lists the clone carrying this TCR beta chain with a few counts. The data belong to a study of T cells in Graves' hyperthyroidism and ophthalmopathy. With 3 bases removed from V and 6 bases from J, the gap between germline ends came to 18 bases. CDR3 size: 16 residues. Germline CDR1 is SGHVS and CDR2 is FNYEAQ. It was RNA transcripts that yielded the amplified TCR beta CDR3 regions. Carried out on the TCR CDR3, a first-round RT-PCR used the HTBI primer set. TCRdb reanalysed the multiplex PCR reads using MiXCR and keeps one entry per CDR3 protein. The sample has a few hundred thousand distinct CDR3 sequences, roughly 18% seen once.

The source of this sequence is a man aged 18-30 years with Graves' ophthalmopathy. This chain uses TRBV7-6 with TRBJ2-1, with D perhaps assigned TRBD1 or TRBD2 (5 bases each). The sequenced sample consisted of blood. In nucleotides, the CDR3 is TGTGCCAGCAGCTTGAATCGGGACCAAATTCTCAATGAGCAGTTCTTC. It translates to CASSLNRDQILNEQFF.